This T cell receptor beta chain was captured by sequencing in a study of blood T cell repertoires in COVID-19. On the study more broadly: COVID-19 samples from acute and convalescent phases originated in the United States, Italy and Spain. T cells, B-cell-depleted T cells, or PBMCs provided the cDNA or gDNA that served as material.

Under the authors' procedure: Researchers report that nucleated cell counts were estimated from reference gene primer amplification. TCRdb's table, derived via immunoSEQ multiplex PCR, lists solely in-frame clones and lacks some. V and J calls and clone size are as listed in that table; D and trimming were resolved from the DNA. Among tens of thousands of clones listed, more than 75% were seen once. The sample comprised peripheral blood. This clonotype originated in a human donor in a cohort sampled during active COVID-19.

The CDR3 sequence is CASKPDQGFYGYTF. The CDR3 DNA reads TGTGCCAGCAAACCGGATCAGGGGTTCTATGGCTACACCTTC. The gene calls are TRBV18 and TRBJ1-2; tentatively, D is TRBD1 (6 bases). The CDR3 spans 14 residues. With 8 bases removed from V and 4 bases from J, the gap between germline ends came to 17 bases. CDR1 and CDR2 (germline): KGHSH, LQKENI.